One and the same sample provided the 30 T cell receptor beta chains below, sequenced in a study of early T cells in non-severe SARS-CoV-2 infection. TCRdb recomputed calls from the 5' RACE reads with MiXCR, one row per CDR3 protein. The sample has fewer than 85,000 distinct CDR3 sequences; 15% to 18% are singletons. Sequenced sample: whole blood. The receptors derive from an adult who was a healthcare worker with PCR-confirmed SARS-CoV-2 infection or an uninfected control (not recorded which).

This clonotype is labeled as large (0.1 to 1%). The genes are TRBV27 and TRBJ2-2; D ambiguous. The CDR3 is made up of 13 amino acids. V lost 6 bases to trimming and J lost 1 base, with 6 bases between them. Germline values: CDR1 MNHEY, CDR2 SMNVEV (reference sequence). The CDR3 reads CASSKENTGELFF. CDR3 coding DNA: TGTGCCAGCAGCAAGGAGAACACCGGGGAGCTGTTTTTT.

The chain employs TRBV10-3 and TRBJ1-1; no firm D call. The CDR3 runs to 11 residues. Germline CDR1 ENHRY, CDR2 SYGVKD. Deletions cut 6 bases from V and 1 base from J, with 3 bases between. The CDR3 nucleotides read TGTGCCATCAGGGGGAACACTGAAGCTTTCTTT. Its translation: CAIRGNTEAFF.

This chain uses TRBV4-1 with TRBJ1-5, with 8 bases fitting TRBD1. V lost 3 bases to trimming and J lost 2 bases; unmatched junction nucleotides: 3. The CDR3 length is 15 residues. CDR1 MGHRA and CDR2 YSYEKL come from the germline V gene. CDR3 protein: CASSHPTGGNQPQHF. Here the CDR3 DNA reads TGCGCCAGCAGCCACCCGACAGGGGGCAATCAGCCCCAGCATTTT.

The chain uses TRBV27 and TRBJ2-7; D is uncertain. Germline CDR1 and CDR2: MNHEY and SMNVEV (reference sequence). The CDR3 contains 12 residues. V was trimmed by 5 bases and J by 0 bases, leaving 5 bases between them. CDR3 DNA: TGTGCCAGCAGTCCCCCCTCCTACGAGCAGTACTTC. Residues: CASSPPSYEQYF.

This clonotype was picked up a small number of times. The chain combines TRBV5-1 with TRBJ2-7, with D unresolved. Trimming stripped 3 bases from V and 6 bases from J, with 16 bases between. This CDR3 is 14 amino acids long. The germline V gene has CDR1 SGHRS and CDR2 YFSETQ. The CDR3 loop is CASSSASNPLEQYF. The CDR3 DNA is TGCGCCAGCAGCTCAGCGAGCAACCCCCTCGAGCAGTACTTC.

The chain recombines TRBV27 with TRBJ1-2; a possible D gene is TRBD1 (5 bases). CDR3 length equals 13 residues. V lost 4 bases and J 5 bases, leaving 11 bases between the germline ends. CDR1 and CDR2 from the germline V gene are MNHEY and SMNVEV (reference sequence). CDR3 DNA sequence: TGTGCCAGCAGTTATCGGGACGGGTATGGCTACACCTTC. It encodes CASSYRDGYGYTF.

This clonotype has more than one count but fewer than ten. CDR3 DNA sequence: TGTGCCAGCAGTTACCCCAGGGACAGATTACTCTACTTC. It yields the protein CASSYPRDRLLYF. The chain combines TRBV6-6 with TRBJ2-5, with 7 bases that match TRBD1. Germline assignment: CDR1 MNHNY and CDR2 SVGAGI (reference sequence). The length of the CDR3 is 13 residues. The junction had 11 bases not matched to a gene; V was cut back by 2 bases and J by 14 bases.

This clonotype has at least ten counts. This chain connects TRBV29-1 to TRBJ2-7, with D perhaps matching TRBD1 or TRBD2 (5 bases each). Germline lookup yields CDR1 SQVTM and CDR2 ANQGSEA. The CDR3 is 12 amino acids. V was clipped by 4 bases and J by 2 bases, with 9 bases between them. CDR3: CSVAGQTYEQYF. For the CDR3, the DNA is TGCAGCGTTGCGGGGCAGACCTACGAGCAGTACTTC.

This chain links TRBV30 with TRBJ2-3, with 8 bases that match TRBD2. The trim removed 2 bases at V and 6 bases at J, leaving 10 bases unmatched. The CDR3 totals 15 residues. Germline V CDR1 and CDR2: GTSNPN, SVGIG (reference sequence). The CDR3 nucleotides are TGTGCCTGGAGTTCACCGGGACTAGACTCGGATACGCAGTATTTT. This translates into CAWSSPGLDSDTQYF.

This clonotype has a count of ten or more. The chain recombines TRBV11-1 with TRBJ1-2; 10 nucleotides agree with TRBD1. Losses at the gene ends were 6 bases for V and 7 bases for J; bases not matched to a gene: 8. CDR1 SGHAT and CDR2 FQDESV come from the germline V gene (reference sequence). CDR3 length: 14 residues. CDR3 in amino acids: CASRAGTGAPGYTF. The CDR3 DNA sequence: TGTGCCAGCAGGGCCGGGACAGGGGCTCCTGGCTACACCTTC.

The chain is built from TRBV20-1 and TRBJ1-5; D uncertain. The germline gives CDR1 DFQATT, CDR2 SNEGSKA (reference sequence). V gave up 7 bases and J gave up 3 bases, with 16 bases separating them. The CDR3 has 14 residues. The chain's CDR3 is CSVPLETNNQPQHF. In DNA form, the CDR3 reads TGCAGTGTCCCGCTGGAAACAAACAATCAGCCCCAGCATTTT.

CDR3 bases: TGTGCCAGCAGTGAACCTCACAGGAACCTAGCCAAAAACATTCAGTACTTC. Translating it yields CASSEPHRNLAKNIQYF. The V gene is TRBV6-1, the J gene TRBJ2-4, with a tentative D call TRBD1 (5 bases). Trimming pared 2 bases from V and 0 bases from J, leaving 14 bases between. The CDR3 extends over 17 amino acids. Germline V lookup: CDR1 MNHNS, CDR2 SASEGT.

The chain couples TRBV24-1 to TRBJ2-4; the D gene is possibly TRBD2 (6 bases). The V gene lost 5 bases and the J gene lost 0 bases, with 10 bases spanning the gap. Germline V gene sequence: CDR1 KGHDR, CDR2 SFDVKD. CDR3 length equals 15 residues. The CDR3 reads CATSAGVSAKNIQYF. CDR3 DNA sequence: TGTGCCACCAGTGCGGGGGTATCAGCCAAAAACATTCAGTACTTC.

This clonotype was seen a handful of times. The J gene is TRBJ2-3, the V gene TRBV29-1; 9 bases are shared with TRBD1. The germline V gene encodes CDR1 SQVTM and CDR2 ANQGSEA. V dropped 4 bases and J dropped 3; count of bases not matched to a gene: 14. The CDR3 has 17 amino acids. The CDR3 nucleotides are TGCAGCGTTGGAGGGAGCACAGGGGGCGTCAGGACAGATACGCAGTATTTT. This encodes CSVGGSTGGVRTDTQYF.

The gene calls are TRBV24-1 and TRBJ2-3, with 7 bases that match TRBD1. Trimming at V came to 1 base and at J to 3 bases, leaving 3 bases not matched to a gene. The CDR3 is 15 residues long. The germline V gene encodes CDR1 KGHDR and CDR2 SFDVKD. The CDR3 sequence is CATSDFNRGTDTQYF. DNA for the CDR3: TGTGCCACCAGTGATTTTAACAGGGGAACAGATACGCAGTATTTT.

Details on this clonotype: At one of its ends the junction is not consistent with the germline gene, which may arise from a read error. The genes are TRBV11-2 and TRBJ2-1; 8 nucleotides align to TRBD2. Germline loops: CDR1 SGHAT, CDR2 FQNNGV. This CDR3 region has 16 residues. The CDR3 bases are TGTGCCAGCAGCTCGGGAACTAGCGGTTATTACAGTGAGCAGTTCTTC. The encoded protein is CASSSGTSGYYSEQFF.

This clonotype was counted at least ten times. The V call is TRBV6-1, the J call TRBJ1-5, with a possible D match to TRBD1 (5 bases). Germline CDR1 and CDR2: MNHNS and SASEGT. The CDR3 runs 14 residues. Trimming removed 4 bases from V and 4 bases from J, with 11 bases in between. The CDR3 region has the DNA TGTGCCAGCAGTGCGGCAGGGCCAAATCAGCCCCAGCATTTT. Protein product: CASSAAGPNQPQHF.

This clonotype was seen more than once but under ten times. This chain joins TRBV7-8 and TRBJ2-2; TRBD2 might be the D (5 bases). The germline V gene encodes CDR1 SGHVS and CDR2 FQNEAQ. CDR3 size: 13 residues. The ends were cut back, 3 bases at V and 3 bases at J, with 5 bases in the middle. CDR3 protein: CASSLEDTGELFF. Written as DNA, the CDR3 is TGTGCCAGCAGCTTGGAGGACACCGGGGAGCTGTTTTTT.

This clonotype has more than one count but fewer than ten. This sequence joins TRBV5-1 and TRBJ2-6; D is perhaps TRBD1 (6 bases). V was shortened by 1 base and J by 0 bases, with 8 bases between the two germline ends. Germline V gene data show CDR1 as SGHRS and CDR2 as YFSETQ. The CDR3 is made up of 16 amino acids. CDR3 residues: CASSLYRVSGANVLTF. DNA for the CDR3: TGCGCCAGCAGCTTGTACAGGGTCTCTGGGGCCAACGTCCTGACTTTC.

This chain uses TRBV6-5 with TRBJ2-3; D possibly matches TRBD1 or TRBD2 (7 bases each). CDR3 length: 18 residues. CDR1 and CDR2 from the germline V gene are MNHEY and SVGAGI. Trimming cost V 2 bases and J 2 bases, with 20 bases left between them. The CDR3 nucleotides read TGTGCCAGCAGTTACCCAACCGAAGCGGGACAGACCACAGATACGCAGTATTTT. Translated, it gives CASSYPTEAGQTTDTQYF.

This clonotype was seen many times. The V and J genes are TRBV12-3 or TRBV12-4 and TRBJ1-1, with D possibly matching TRBD1 (5 bases). V lost 7 bases to trimming and J lost 2 bases, with 14 bases between them. The CDR3 loop spans 14 amino acids. This CDR3 reads CASTRDLGNTEAFF. The CDR3 DNA reads TGTGCCAGCACCCGGGACCTGGGCAACACTGAAGCTTTCTTT.

This clonotype was counted between two and nine times. V is TRBV6-2 or TRBV6-3 and J is TRBJ2-1, with 9 bases aligning to TRBD1. Germline CDR1 MNHEY, CDR2 SVGEGT. The J segment lost 8 bases and the V segment lost 11 bases, leaving 13 bases of the junction unmatched. The length of the CDR3 is 14 residues. The CDR3 region has the DNA TGTGCCTGCCGGGCCTACACAGGGGGCTATGAGCAGTTCTTC. It encodes CACRAYTGGYEQFF.

The genes are TRBV25-1 and TRBJ1-1; 7 nucleotides match TRBD1. V trimming: 8 bases; J trimming: 5 bases; junction bases outside the gene matches: 5. This CDR3 spans 12 amino acids. Germline CDR1 is MGHDK and CDR2 is SYGVNS. CDR3 sequence reads: CASQPQGTEAFF. CDR3 coding DNA: TGTGCCAGCCAGCCACAGGGGACTGAAGCTTTCTTT.

This chain uses TRBV19 with TRBJ1-2; 9 bases are a match to TRBD1. V shed 11 bases and J 0 bases; nucleotides not matched to a gene: 16. The CDR3 is 17 residues long. The germline CDR1 and CDR2 sequences are LNHDA and SQIVND (reference sequence). CDR3 residues: CAAKSRTGDATNYGYTF. For the CDR3, the DNA is TGTGCCGCAAAGTCCCGGACAGGGGACGCCACTAACTATGGCTACACCTTC.

The chain uses TRBV29-1 and TRBJ2-7, with D possibly being TRBD2 (5 bases). The length of the CDR3 is 11 residues. V lost 4 bases, J lost 6 bases, and 10 bases lay in between. CDR1 and CDR2 from the germline V gene are SQVTM and ANQGSEA. CDR3 protein: CSVVEAGEQYF. The CDR3 nucleotides read TGCAGCGTTGTGGAGGCTGGCGAGCAGTACTTC.

This clonotype was observed a few times. CDR3 coding DNA: TGCGCCAGCAGCCGTGGGACAGGGGGCGCCTATGGGGCCAACGTCCTGACTTTC. This gives the protein CASSRGTGGAYGANVLTF. J is TRBJ2-6 and V is TRBV4-3; 12 positions match TRBD1. The germline V gene has CDR1 LGHNA and CDR2 YSLEER. J gave up 3 bases and V 4 bases, and 7 bases lay outside the gene matches. CDR3 length: 18 residues.

J is TRBJ2-3 and V is TRBV5-4; TRBD1 aligns across 7 bases. J gave up 1 base and V 5 bases, and 7 bases lay outside the gene matches. CDR1 is SGHNT, CDR2 YYREEE, per germline (reference sequence). The CDR3 has 15 residues. The CDR3: CASRAGTEGTDTQYF. CDR3 nucleotide sequence: TGTGCCAGCAGGGCCGGGACAGAGGGCACAGATACGCAGTATTTT.

This clonotype was counted many times. This rearrangement joins TRBV2 to TRBJ2-7; no firm D call. The CDR3 totals 11 residues. The germline V gene encodes CDR1 SNHLY and CDR2 FYNNEI. Trimming shortened V by 8 bases and J by 3 bases, and 8 bases separated the two germline ends. CDR3 nucleotides: TGTGCCAGCTCTGGTCGCTACGAGCAGTACTTC. This sequence encodes CASSGRYEQYF. The variable domain in full, completed from reference TRBV2 and TRBJ2-7, reads EPEVTQTPSHQVTQMGQEVILRCVPISNHLYFYWYRQILGQKVEFLVSFYNNEISEKSEIFDDQFSVERPDGSNFTLKIRSTKLEDSAMYFCASSGRYEQYFGPGTRLTVT.

The genes are TRBV6-5 and TRBJ1-5, with D uncertain. The V gene lost 0 bases and the J gene lost 7 bases, with 10 bases spanning the gap. CDR1 and CDR2 from the germline V gene are MNHEY and SVGAGI. CDR3 length equals 14 residues. The chain's CDR3 is CASSYSGFGQPQHF. The DNA of the CDR3 is TGTGCCAGCAGTTACTCCGGATTCGGGCAGCCCCAGCATTTT.

This clonotype came up many times. This rearrangement joins TRBV6-5 to TRBJ2-1, with TRBD1 as a possible D gene (6 bases). The CDR3 consists of 15 residues. V lost 0 bases, J lost 4 bases, and 10 bases lay in between. Germline V gene lookup returns CDR1 MNHEY and CDR2 SVGAGI. This CDR3 reads CASSYSGTLYNEQFF. As DNA, the CDR3 is TGTGCCAGCAGTTACTCCGGGACACTTTACAATGAGCAGTTCTTC.